This T cell receptor (beta chain) was recorded in a study of human T cells and chemical hapten exposure. A word on this clonotype: Its antigen remains unidentified.

General observations from the study: Expanded TCRs showed more large CDR3 clusters than pre-sensitization or healthy control sets.

CDR3 length: 16 amino acids. The ends were cut back, 4 bases at V and 1 base at J, with 13 bases in the middle. Germline V CDR1 and CDR2: SEHNR, FQNEAQ (reference sequence). Specified time point: patch test 1, 2 weeks after DPC sensitization. Treatment reported: therapeutic diphenylcyclopropenone sensitization with weekly scalp DPC. Patients had alopecia, were aged 18 to 70, and were not pregnant. Unique molecular identifiers were attached to individual cDNA molecules within the library. TCRdb ran MiXCR on the RACE reads and lists one entry per CDR3 protein. The sample holds roughly 180,000 distinct CDR3 sequences, approximately 15% seen once.

This TCR derives from a woman in her 30s with alopecia areata. Some clones in this sample may be carry-over from other donors' samples. The sequencing here drew on whole blood, taken in connection with sensitization to the hapten diphenylcyclopropenone (DPC). This sequence joins TRBV7-9 and TRBJ2-2; D remains unclear. The CDR3 nucleotides are TGTGCCAGCAGCTCCGTAGGCGGAGAGAACACCGGGGAGCTGTTTTTT. Translating it yields CASSSVGGENTGELFF. The entire variable domain, with the rest obtained from reference TRBV7-9 and TRBJ2-2, is as follows: DTGVSQNPRHKITKRGQNVTFRCDPISEHNRLYWYRQTLGQGPEFLTYFQNEAQLEKSRLLSDRFSAERPKGSFSTLEIQRTEQGDSAMYLCASSSVGGENTGELFFGEGSRLTVL.